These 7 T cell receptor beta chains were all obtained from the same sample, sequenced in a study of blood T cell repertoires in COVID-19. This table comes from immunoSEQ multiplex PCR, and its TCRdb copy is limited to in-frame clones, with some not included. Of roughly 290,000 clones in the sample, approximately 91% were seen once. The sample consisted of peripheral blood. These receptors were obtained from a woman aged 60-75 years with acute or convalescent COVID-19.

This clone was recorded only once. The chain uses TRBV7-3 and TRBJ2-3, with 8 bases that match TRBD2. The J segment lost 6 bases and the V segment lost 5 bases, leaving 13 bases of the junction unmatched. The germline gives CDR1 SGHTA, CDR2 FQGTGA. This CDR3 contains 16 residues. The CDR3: CASSPLGVSSGDTQYF. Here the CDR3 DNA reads TGTGCCAGCAGCCCACTCGGGGTTTCTAGCGGGGATACGCAGTATTTT.

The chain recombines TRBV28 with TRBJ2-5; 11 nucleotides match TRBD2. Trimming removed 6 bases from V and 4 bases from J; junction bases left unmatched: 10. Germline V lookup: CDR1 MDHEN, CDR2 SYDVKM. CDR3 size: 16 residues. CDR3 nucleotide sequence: TGTGCCAGCAGCGTCGGACTAGCGGGTACTGGAGAGACCCAGTACTTC. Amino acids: CASSVGLAGTGETQYF.

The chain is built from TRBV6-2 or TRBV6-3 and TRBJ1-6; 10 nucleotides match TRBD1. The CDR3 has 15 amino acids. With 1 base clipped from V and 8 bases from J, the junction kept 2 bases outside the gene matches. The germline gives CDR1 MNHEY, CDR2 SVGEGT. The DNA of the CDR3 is TGTGCCAGCAGTTACTGGGGGACAGGGGATTCACCCCTCCACTTT. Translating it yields CASSYWGTGDSPLHF.

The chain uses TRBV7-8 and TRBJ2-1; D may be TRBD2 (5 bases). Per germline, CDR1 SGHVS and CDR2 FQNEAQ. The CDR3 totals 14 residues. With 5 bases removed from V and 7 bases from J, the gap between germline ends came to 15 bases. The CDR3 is CASSLRLSGNEQFF. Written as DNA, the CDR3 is TGTGCCAGCAGCCTCCGGTTGTCGGGGAATGAGCAGTTCTTC.

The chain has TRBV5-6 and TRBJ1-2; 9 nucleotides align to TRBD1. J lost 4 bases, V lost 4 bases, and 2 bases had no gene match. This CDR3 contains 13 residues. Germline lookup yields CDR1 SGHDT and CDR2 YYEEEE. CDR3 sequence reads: CASSLDRGYGYTF. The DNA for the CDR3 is TGTGCCAGCAGCCTGGACAGGGGCTATGGCTACACCTTC.

The CDR3 bases are TGTGCCAGCAGCCTTGACACAGGGCAAACCCTCTATGGCTACACCTTC. Its protein is CASSLDTGQTLYGYTF. The chain uses TRBV28 and TRBJ1-2; D perhaps matches TRBD1 (6 bases). This CDR3 has 16 amino acids. The germline V and J ends were trimmed by 6 bases and 4 bases, with 21 bases remaining between them. Germline lookup yields CDR1 MDHEN and CDR2 SYDVKM.

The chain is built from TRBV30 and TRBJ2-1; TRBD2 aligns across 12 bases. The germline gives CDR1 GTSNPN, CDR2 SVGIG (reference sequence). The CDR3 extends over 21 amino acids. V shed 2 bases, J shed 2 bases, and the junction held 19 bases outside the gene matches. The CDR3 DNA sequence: TGTGCCTGGAGTCTCATCCAACCTAGCGGGAGGGCCGAGGACGCCTACAATGAGCAGTTCTTC. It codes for CAWSLIQPSGRAEDAYNEQFF.